Included here is one T cell receptor (beta chain) sequence, with context. Its matching antigen is unknown. Germline loops: CDR1 MNHEY, CDR2 SVGAGI. CDR3 length: 18 residues. This record comes from a study of CXCR3-negative and CXCR3-positive naive CD8 T cells. Whole-study results and caveats: CXCR3-positive naive cells carried more hydrophobic TRB CDR3s than CXCR3-negative ones.

Libraries of TRB cDNA were made by 5' RACE and carried UMIs. TCRdb re-called the 5' RACE reads and gives one entry per CDR3 protein, without DNA. The sample includes nearly 90,000 distinct CDR3 sequences. CD45RO-CCR7+CD27+CD95- characterized naive CD8+ T cells. The chain combines TRBV6-5 with TRBJ2-2; TCRdb gives TRBD2 as the D gene, but with no DNA this cannot be confirmed. Sequencing was carried out using naive CXCR3+ CD8+ T cells from blood. The sample's subset: CD45RO-CCR7+CD27+CD95- naive CD8+ T cells expressing CXCR3 (TNR3+). This sequence was found in a human donor in good health. Some clones in this sample may be carry-over from other donors' samples. The CDR3 loop is CASSYPGTSGSVLGELFF.